The 5 T cell receptor beta chains below were found in one sample sequenced in a study of beta chain features in type 1 diabetes. Investigators reverse transcribed all isolated RNA, so they sequenced expressed TCRB transcripts. The method was immunoSEQ multiplex PCR; TCRdb's version includes in-frame clones alone and lacks a portion of them. The data contain 150,000 or so clones, around 63% of them singletons. No antigens are known for them. Study-wide results and caveats: All four CD4+ subsets from Type 1 diabetes patients carried moderately but significantly shorter TCRB CDR3s.

The sample comprised naive CD4+ T cells from blood. Source of these receptors: a man aged 25-40 years with type 1 diabetes.

Regarding this clone: This sample also contains other DNA sequences that code for the same CDR3. The V call is TRBV30, the J call TRBJ1-5; 8 bases line up with TRBD1. The germline V gene has CDR1 GTSNPN and CDR2 SVGIG (reference sequence). This CDR3 contains 13 residues. After removal of 2 bases from V and 7 bases from J, the junction contained 4 bases not matched to a gene. The CDR3 is CAWSPTGDQPQHF. CDR3 DNA sequence: TGTGCCTGGAGTCCGACAGGGGACCAGCCCCAGCATTTT. Complete variable domain (other parts from reference TRBV30 and TRBJ1-5): SQTIHQWPATLVQPVGSPLSLECTVEGTSNPNLYWYRQAAGRGLQLLFYSVGIGQISSEVPQNLSASRPQDRQFILSSKKLLLSDSGFYLCAWSPTGDQPQHFGDGTRLSIL.

V is TRBV19 and J is TRBJ2-4, with 9 positions matching TRBD1. The CDR3 contains 15 residues. V lost 3 bases to trimming and J lost 4 bases; unmatched junction nucleotides: 4. From germline, CDR1 is LNHDA and CDR2 SQIVND (reference sequence). CDR3 nucleotide sequence: TGTGCCAGTAGTATGGTTGGACAGGGGAAAAACATTCAGTACTTC. It translates to CASSMVGQGKNIQYF.

This sequence joins TRBV5-1 and TRBJ2-1; D remains unclear. V dropped 4 bases and J dropped 5 bases, with 10 bases sitting between them. This CDR3 is built from 13 residues. CDR1 and CDR2 from the germline V gene are SGHRS and YFSETQ. The CDR3, as DNA: TGCGCCAGCAGCGCAACCCCCGACAATGAGCAGTTCTTC. Protein product: CASSATPDNEQFF.

The V call is TRBV29-1, the J call TRBJ2-7; perhaps TRBD1 as D (6 bases). The V end lost 5 bases, the J end lost 1 base, and 12 bases lay between the germline ends. This CDR3 contains 13 residues. From germline, CDR1 is SQVTM and CDR2 ANQGSEA. Here the CDR3 DNA reads TGCAGCGTTACAGGGACACTTTCCTACGAGCAGTACTTC. Protein product: CSVTGTLSYEQYF.

This chain joins TRBV5-4 and TRBJ2-3, with 9 bases fitting TRBD1. The CDR3 has 16 residues. Germline V gene data show CDR1 as SGHNT and CDR2 as YYREEE (reference sequence). The V and J ends lost 4 bases and 3 bases, in that order; junction bases with no gene match: 9. CDR3 protein: CASSPGGTGMTDTQYF. In DNA, the CDR3 is TGTGCCAGCAGCCCTGGAGGGACAGGGATGACAGATACGCAGTATTTT.